A single sample gave rise to the 2 T cell receptor beta chains below, sequenced in a study of radiotherapy plus CTLA-4 blockade in lung cancer. Assay: immunoSEQ multiplex PCR; the TCRdb copy retains only in-frame clones and omits some. This table has over 95,000 clones, approximately 74% appearing once. This specimen was peripheral blood, taken from a patient treated with radiotherapy plus ipilimumab. The source of these receptors is a human donor with non-small cell lung cancer who had a partial response to radiotherapy plus ipilimumab. Some clones in this sample may be carry-over from other donors' samples.

J is TRBJ2-1 and V is TRBV15; 7 bases are shared with TRBD2. CDR3 length equals 19 residues. With 2 bases clipped from V and 3 bases from J, the junction kept 16 bases outside the gene matches. Germline V lookup: CDR1 LNHNV, CDR2 YYDKDF (reference sequence). CDR3 DNA sequence: TGTGCCACCAGCAGACGGAGGACTAGAGATACCCTTTACTACAATGAGCAGTTCTTC. Its translation is CATSRRRTRDTLYYNEQFF.

There are a few counts of this clone. The chain joins TRBV28 to TRBJ1-5; the match to TRBD1 covers 8 bases. CDR3 size: 14 residues. V lost 5 bases and J lost 6; bases outside the gene matches: 6. In germline, CDR1 is MDHEN, CDR2 SYDVKM. This CDR3 is CASSRTGYAQPQHF. The CDR3 bases are TGTGCCAGCAGTAGGACAGGGTACGCTCAGCCCCAGCATTTT.